The T cell receptor beta chain described here comes from a study of cytomegalovirus exposure and HLA in healthy donors. Details on this clone: Antigen: not known.

The CDR3 covers 18 residues. The ends were cut back, 1 base at V and 4 bases at J, with 20 bases in the middle. The germline gives CDR1 MGHRA, CDR2 YSYEKL. Study-wide points: A later analysis found that most CMV-associated TCR beta chains appeared HLA-restricted. CMV serostatus was the sole immune exposure data available. Reportedly, a later analysis found an Asian-associated ancestry cluster had fewer N-insertions than the approximately 700-donor mean.

In the PCR, 60 Vbeta and 13 Jbeta primers were used. Sequenced by immunoSEQ multiplex PCR; TCRdb stores in-frame clones only, minus some. The sample holds 100,000 to 150,000 clones, 80% seen once. This clonotype originated in a man in his forties in good health and CMV-seronegative. Input material: PBMCs. The chain uses TRBV4-1 and TRBJ1-3; D is undetermined. CDR3 residues: CASSQGRAVTFTGNTIYF. The DNA for the CDR3 is TGCGCCAGCAGCCAAGGGAGGGCAGTCACGTTTACGGGAAACACCATATATTTT.